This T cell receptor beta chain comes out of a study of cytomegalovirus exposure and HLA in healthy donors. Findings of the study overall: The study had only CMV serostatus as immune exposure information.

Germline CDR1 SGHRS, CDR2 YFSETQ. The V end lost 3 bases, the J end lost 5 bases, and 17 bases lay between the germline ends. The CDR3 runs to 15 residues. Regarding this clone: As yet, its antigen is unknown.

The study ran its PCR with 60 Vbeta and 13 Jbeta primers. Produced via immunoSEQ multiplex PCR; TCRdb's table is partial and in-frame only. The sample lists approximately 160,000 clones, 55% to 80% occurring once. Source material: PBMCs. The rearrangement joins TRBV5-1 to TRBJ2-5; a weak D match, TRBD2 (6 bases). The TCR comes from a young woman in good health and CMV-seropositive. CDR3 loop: CASSSSGGAVETQYF. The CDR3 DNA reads TGCGCCAGCAGCTCGAGCGGAGGGGCCGTGGAGACCCAGTACTTC. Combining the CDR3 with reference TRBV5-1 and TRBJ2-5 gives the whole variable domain KAGVTQTPRYLIKTRGQQVTLSCSPISGHRSVSWYQQTPGQGLQFLFEYFSETQRNKGNFPGRFSGRQFSNSRSEMNVSTLELGDSALYLCASSSSGGAVETQYFGPGTRLLVL.